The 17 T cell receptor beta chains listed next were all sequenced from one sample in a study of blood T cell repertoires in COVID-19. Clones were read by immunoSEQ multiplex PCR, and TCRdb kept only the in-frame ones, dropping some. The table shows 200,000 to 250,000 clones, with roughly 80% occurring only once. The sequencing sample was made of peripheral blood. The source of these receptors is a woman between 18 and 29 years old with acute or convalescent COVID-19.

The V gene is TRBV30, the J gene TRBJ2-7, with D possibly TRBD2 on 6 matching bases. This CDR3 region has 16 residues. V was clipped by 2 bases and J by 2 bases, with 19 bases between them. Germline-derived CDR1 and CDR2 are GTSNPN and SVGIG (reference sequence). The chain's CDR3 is CAWSRHMTSFTYEQYF. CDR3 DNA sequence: TGTGCCTGGAGTCGGCATATGACTAGTTTTACCTACGAGCAGTACTTC.

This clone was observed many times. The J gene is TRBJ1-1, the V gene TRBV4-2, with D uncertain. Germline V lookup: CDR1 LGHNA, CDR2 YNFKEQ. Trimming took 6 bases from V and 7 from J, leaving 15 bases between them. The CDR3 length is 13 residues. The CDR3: CASRFSESLEAFF. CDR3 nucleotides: TGTGCCAGCAGGTTTTCCGAAAGCCTTGAAGCTTTCTTT.

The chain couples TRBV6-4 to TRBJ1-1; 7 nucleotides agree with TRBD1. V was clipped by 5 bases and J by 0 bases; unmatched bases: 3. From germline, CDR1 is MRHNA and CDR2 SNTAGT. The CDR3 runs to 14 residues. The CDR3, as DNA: TGTGCCAGCAGTCCGACAGGGATGAACACTGAAGCTTTCTTT. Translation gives CASSPTGMNTEAFF.

The CDR3 coding sequence is TGCGCCAGCAGCTTGGCCGAGCGGGTAGCTTACAATGAGCAGTTCTTC. Its translation: CASSLAERVAYNEQFF. The chain employs TRBV5-1 and TRBJ2-1; perhaps TRBD2 as D (6 bases). Looked up from germline, CDR1 is SGHRS and CDR2 is YFSETQ. This CDR3 is 16 amino acids long. V was pared by 0 bases and J by 4 bases, with 14 bases between.

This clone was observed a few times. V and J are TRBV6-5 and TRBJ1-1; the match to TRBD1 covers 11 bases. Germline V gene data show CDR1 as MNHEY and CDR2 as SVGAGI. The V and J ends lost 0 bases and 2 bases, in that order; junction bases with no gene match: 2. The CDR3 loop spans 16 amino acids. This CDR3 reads CASSYSGTGGNTEAFF. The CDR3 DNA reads TGTGCCAGCAGTTACTCCGGGACAGGGGGAAACACTGAAGCTTTCTTT.

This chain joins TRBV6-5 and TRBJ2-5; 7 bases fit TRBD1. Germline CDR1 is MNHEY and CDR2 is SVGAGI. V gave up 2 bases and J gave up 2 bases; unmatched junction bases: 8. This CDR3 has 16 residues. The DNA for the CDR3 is TGTGCCAGCAGTTACGCCAGGGACAGTATGCAAGAGACCCAGTACTTC. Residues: CASSYARDSMQETQYF.

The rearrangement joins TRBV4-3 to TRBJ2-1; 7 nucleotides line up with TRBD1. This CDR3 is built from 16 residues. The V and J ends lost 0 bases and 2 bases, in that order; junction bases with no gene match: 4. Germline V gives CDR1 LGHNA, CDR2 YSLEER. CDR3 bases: TGCGCCAGCAGCCAAGATCACAGGGGACCCTACAATGAGCAGTTCTTC. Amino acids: CASSQDHRGPYNEQFF.

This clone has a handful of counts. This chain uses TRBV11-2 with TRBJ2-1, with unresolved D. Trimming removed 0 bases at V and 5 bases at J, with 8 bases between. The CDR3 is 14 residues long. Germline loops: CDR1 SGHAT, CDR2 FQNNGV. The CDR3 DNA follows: TGTGCCAGCAGCTTAGAGATCAGCGACAATGAGCAGTTCTTC. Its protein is CASSLEISDNEQFF. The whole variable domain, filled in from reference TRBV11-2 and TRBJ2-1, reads EAGVAQSPRYKIIEKRQSVAFWCNPISGHATLYWYQQILGQGPKLLIQFQNNGVVDDSQLPKDRFSAERLKGVDSTLKIQPAKLEDSAVYLCASSLEISDNEQFFGPGTRLTVL.

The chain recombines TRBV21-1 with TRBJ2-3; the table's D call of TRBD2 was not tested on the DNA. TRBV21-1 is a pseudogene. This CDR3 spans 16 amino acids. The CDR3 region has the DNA TGTGCCAGCAGGACTAGCGGGAGGACTAGCACAGATACGCAGTATTTT. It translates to CASRTSGRTSTDTQYF.

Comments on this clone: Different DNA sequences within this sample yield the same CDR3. CDR3 sequence: CASSYPSYEQYF. In DNA form, the CDR3 reads TGTGCCAGCAGTTACCCATCCTACGAGCAGTACTTC. The chain joins TRBV6-2 or TRBV6-3 to TRBJ2-7; D gene uncertain. Germline CDR1 MNHEY, CDR2 SVGEGT. Trimming shortened V by 2 bases and J by 1 base, and 3 bases separated the two germline ends. The CDR3 has 12 amino acids.

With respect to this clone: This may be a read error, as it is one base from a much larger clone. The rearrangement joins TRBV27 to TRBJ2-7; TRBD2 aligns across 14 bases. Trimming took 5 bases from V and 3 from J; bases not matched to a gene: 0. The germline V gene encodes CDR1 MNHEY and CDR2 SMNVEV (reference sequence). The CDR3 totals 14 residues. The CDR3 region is CASSGTSGSYEQYF. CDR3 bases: TGTGCCAGCAGTGGGACTAGCGGGAGCTACGAGCAGTACTTC.

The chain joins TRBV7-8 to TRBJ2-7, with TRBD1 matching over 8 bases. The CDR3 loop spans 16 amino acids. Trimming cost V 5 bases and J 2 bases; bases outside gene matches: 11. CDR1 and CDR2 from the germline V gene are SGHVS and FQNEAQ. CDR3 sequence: CASSPTRDRLTYEQYF. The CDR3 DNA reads TGTGCCAGCAGCCCGACCCGGGACAGGCTTACCTACGAGCAGTACTTC.

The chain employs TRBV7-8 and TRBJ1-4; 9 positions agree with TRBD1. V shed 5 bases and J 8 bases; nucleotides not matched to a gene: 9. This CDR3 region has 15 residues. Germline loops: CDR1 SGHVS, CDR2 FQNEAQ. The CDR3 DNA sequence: TGTGCCAGCAGCCTCCGGACAGGGGAGCGAGAAAAACTGTTTTTT. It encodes CASSLRTGEREKLFF.

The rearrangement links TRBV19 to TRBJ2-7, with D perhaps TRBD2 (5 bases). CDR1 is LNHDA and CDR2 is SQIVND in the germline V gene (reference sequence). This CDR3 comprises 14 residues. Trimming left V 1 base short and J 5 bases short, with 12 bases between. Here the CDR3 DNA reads TGTGCCAGTAGTATAGTGAGCGGTTCGAACGAGCAGTACTTC. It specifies CASSIVSGSNEQYF.

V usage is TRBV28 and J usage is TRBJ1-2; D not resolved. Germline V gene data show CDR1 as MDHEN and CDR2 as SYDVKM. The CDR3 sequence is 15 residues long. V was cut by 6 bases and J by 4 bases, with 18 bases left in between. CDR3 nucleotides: TGTGCCAGCAGCGCCGTGGGCGTGGAGGCCTATGGCTACACCTTC. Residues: CASSAVGVEAYGYTF.

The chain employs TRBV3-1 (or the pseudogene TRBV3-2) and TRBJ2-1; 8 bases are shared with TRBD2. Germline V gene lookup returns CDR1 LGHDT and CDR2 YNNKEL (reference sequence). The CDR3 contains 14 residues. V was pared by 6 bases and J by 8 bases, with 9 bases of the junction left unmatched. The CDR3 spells CASSRSGIGDEQFF. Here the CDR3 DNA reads TGTGCCAGCAGTCGTAGCGGGATCGGGGATGAGCAGTTCTTC.

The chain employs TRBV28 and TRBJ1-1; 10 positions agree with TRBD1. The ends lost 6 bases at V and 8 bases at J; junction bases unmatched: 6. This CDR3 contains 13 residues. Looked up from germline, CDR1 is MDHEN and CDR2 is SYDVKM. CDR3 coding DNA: TGTGCCAGCAGGCCGACAGGGGGCGGGGAAGCTTTCTTT. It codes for CASRPTGGGEAFF.